One and the same sample provided the 28 T cell receptor beta chains below, sequenced in a study of T cell responses to AZD1222 COVID-19 vaccine. The method was immunoSEQ multiplex PCR; TCRdb's version includes in-frame clones alone and lacks a portion of them. The repertoire holds around 260,000 clones, with approximately 95% as singletons. Sample: peripheral blood, taken on day 0 of AZD1222 vaccination. The source is an adult in good health.

The chain carries TRBV29-1 and TRBJ1-2, with D perhaps TRBD1 (6 bases). The CDR3 runs to 15 residues. Between the trimmed V and J ends, which lost 0 bases and 3 bases, there was a span of 14 bases. Germline V CDR1 and CDR2: SQVTM, ANQGSEA. CDR3 amino acids: CSVEDPYQGYYGYTF. The CDR3 DNA is TGCAGCGTTGAAGACCCCTACCAGGGGTACTATGGCTACACCTTC.

This chain connects TRBV5-1 to TRBJ1-2, with 7 bases that match TRBD1. The V and J ends lost 5 bases and 4 bases, in that order; junction bases with no gene match: 8. Germline values: CDR1 SGHRS, CDR2 YFSETQ. This CDR3 contains 14 residues. The CDR3 loop reads CASRPPSGGYGYTF. The CDR3 nucleotides read TGCGCCAGCAGACCTCCCTCAGGGGGCTATGGCTACACCTTC.

The gene calls are TRBV7-9 and TRBJ2-5; a weak D match, TRBD1 (6 bases). The germline V and J ends were trimmed by 7 bases and 4 bases, with 19 bases remaining between them. Germline loops: CDR1 SEHNR, CDR2 FQNEAQ (reference sequence). There are 15 residues in the CDR3. The CDR3 bases are TGTGCCAGCAACCCGCCTAGGGACACTGGAGAGACCCAGTACTTC. This gives the protein CASNPPRDTGETQYF.

The V gene is TRBV19, the J gene TRBJ2-2, with TRBD2 identical over 7 bases. This CDR3 is built from 15 residues. CDR1 and CDR2 from the germline V gene are LNHDA and SQIVND (reference sequence). With V trimmed by 3 bases and J by 4 bases, 5 bases remained unmatched. This CDR3 reads CASSISGTGTGELFF. The CDR3 DNA sequence: TGTGCCAGTAGTATCAGCGGGACGGGCACCGGGGAGCTGTTTTTT.

The CDR3 DNA sequence: TGCAGTCGGGCAGGTGGCTACACCTTC. Translation gives CSRAGGYTF. The V and J genes are TRBV20-1 and TRBJ1-2; no clear D gene. Germline CDR1 DFQATT, CDR2 SNEGSKA (reference sequence). There are 9 residues in the CDR3. Trimming pared 8 bases from V and 7 bases from J, leaving 8 bases between.

V gene TRBV7-2 combines with J gene TRBJ2-7, with TRBD2 matching 7 bases. In germline, CDR1 is SGHTA, CDR2 FQGNSA. This CDR3 region has 15 residues. V lost 0 bases and J lost 1; bases outside the gene matches: 3. CDR3 region: CASSLARAGSYEQYF. DNA for the CDR3: TGTGCCAGCAGCTTAGCTAGAGCGGGATCCTACGAGCAGTACTTC.

This CDR3 reads CASSLAGQGRIGYTF. CDR3 sequence (DNA): TGTGCCAGCAGCTTAGCCGGACAGGGGAGGATTGGCTACACCTTC. This sequence joins TRBV7-9 and TRBJ1-2, with 9 bases fitting TRBD1. There are 15 residues in the CDR3. The V segment lost 0 bases and the J segment 7 bases; nucleotides outside the gene matches: 6. CDR1 and CDR2 from the germline V gene are SEHNR and FQNEAQ (reference sequence).

J is TRBJ2-3 and V is TRBV7-2; D is undetermined. The CDR3 contains 13 residues. The V gene lost 2 bases and the J gene lost 4 bases, with 7 bases spanning the gap. Germline CDR1 and CDR2: SGHTA and FQGNSA. This CDR3 is CASSLNSADTQYF. Here the CDR3 DNA reads TGTGCCAGCAGCTTAAATTCGGCAGATACGCAGTATTTT.

This sequence joins TRBV28 and TRBJ2-2; 8 bases fit TRBD1. The CDR3 covers 16 residues. The V segment lost 2 bases and the J segment 6 bases; nucleotides outside the gene matches: 8. Germline-derived CDR1 and CDR2 are MDHEN and SYDVKM. This chain's CDR3 is CASSLIQGGIAGELFF. In nucleotides, the CDR3 is TGTGCCAGCAGTTTAATACAGGGGGGAATCGCCGGGGAGCTGTTTTTT.

This chain joins TRBV7-9 and TRBJ1-1; possible D gene TRBD1, 5 bases. Germline CDR1 and CDR2: SEHNR and FQNEAQ (reference sequence). V lost 4 bases and J lost 10, with 10 bases in between. This CDR3 region has 11 residues. The CDR3: CASSSAGAAFF. DNA of the CDR3: TGTGCCAGCAGCTCCGCCGGGGCAGCTTTCTTT.

About this clone itself: Other DNA variants within this sample encode the same CDR3. The gene calls are TRBV20-1 and TRBJ1-1; maybe TRBD1 (5 bases). V was clipped by 5 bases and J by 4 bases, with 8 bases between them. The CDR3 spans 11 residues. The germline CDR1 and CDR2 sequences are DFQATT and SNEGSKA (reference sequence). This CDR3 is CSAPGGTEAFF. In DNA form, the CDR3 reads TGCAGTGCTCCCGGGGGCACTGAAGCTTTCTTT.

This chain connects TRBV5-1 to TRBJ2-1; 9 nucleotides align to TRBD1. After removal of 2 bases from V and 4 bases from J, the junction contained 1 base not matched to a gene. The CDR3 runs to 14 residues. CDR1 and CDR2 (germline): SGHRS, YFSETQ. The DNA of the CDR3 is TGCGCCAGCAGCTTTGGGACAGGGTACAATGAGCAGTTCTTC. This gives the protein CASSFGTGYNEQFF.

This chain links TRBV2 with TRBJ2-1; D is uncertain. The germline gives CDR1 SNHLY, CDR2 FYNNEI. V was cut by 7 bases and J by 8 bases, with 9 bases left in between. The CDR3 is 11 amino acids. CDR3 protein: CASTRSDEQFF. As DNA, the CDR3 is TGTGCCAGCACCCGGTCCGATGAGCAGTTCTTC.

This chain uses TRBV4-2 with TRBJ1-2, with a possible D match to TRBD1 (6 bases). This CDR3 is built from 16 residues. With 5 bases removed from V and 4 bases from J, the gap between germline ends came to 20 bases. Germline CDR1 and CDR2: LGHNA and YNFKEQ. The CDR3 DNA reads TGTGCCAGCAGCGAATCCCGGGACACTAGCGTCTATGGCTACACCTTC. Protein: CASSESRDTSVYGYTF.

V is TRBV19 and J is TRBJ1-5; D remains ambiguous. The length of the CDR3 is 14 residues. Germline CDR1 is LNHDA and CDR2 is SQIVND (reference sequence). Trimming cost V 7 bases and J 1 base, with 11 bases left between them. CDR3 bases: TGTGCCAGTAACGCCGCGACCAGCAATCAGCCCCAGCATTTT. Protein product: CASNAATSNQPQHF.

V is TRBV5-1 and J is TRBJ2-5; D gene unclear. Looked up from germline, CDR1 is SGHRS and CDR2 is YFSETQ. This CDR3 has 13 residues. The V end was cut by 2 bases, the J end by 4 bases, with 9 bases between. CDR3 in amino acids: CASSFLDRETQYF. The CDR3 DNA reads TGCGCCAGCAGCTTCCTAGACCGAGAGACCCAGTACTTC.

The gene calls are TRBV5-1 and TRBJ1-1; D may be TRBD1 (6 bases). The germline gives CDR1 SGHRS, CDR2 YFSETQ. This CDR3 comprises 15 residues. Trimming cost V 4 bases and J 4 bases, with 17 bases left between them. Here the CDR3 DNA reads TGCGCCAGCAGCCTAACAGGACAGTCTAGCACTGAAGCTTTCTTT. Its protein product is CASSLTGQSSTEAFF.

V gene TRBV3-1 (or the pseudogene TRBV3-2) combines with J gene TRBJ2-7; a possible D gene is TRBD2 (5 bases). The V gene lost 4 bases and the J gene lost 4 bases, with 11 bases spanning the gap. Germline V lookup: CDR1 LGHDT, CDR2 YNNKEL (reference sequence). This CDR3 contains 13 residues. In DNA, the CDR3 is TGTGCCAGCAGCCCGAGGGCTTTTTACGAGCAGTACTTC. This gives the protein CASSPRAFYEQYF.

This chain links TRBV3-1 (or the pseudogene TRBV3-2) with TRBJ2-7; no definite D call. There are 14 residues in the CDR3. Germline loops: CDR1 LGHDT, CDR2 YNNKEL (reference sequence). The V and J ends lost 0 bases and 2 bases respectively, with 8 bases between them. The CDR3 sequence is CASSQDYGTYEQYF. The CDR3 bases are TGTGCCAGCAGCCAAGATTACGGAACCTACGAGCAGTACTTC.

The chain couples TRBV6-5 to TRBJ2-7, with 8 bases fitting TRBD1. V shed 6 bases, J shed 4 bases, and the junction held 11 bases outside the gene matches. The CDR3 has 15 residues. The germline CDR1 and CDR2 sequences are MNHEY and SVGAGI. CDR3 region: CASRLSRTGNYEQYF. CDR3 nucleotide sequence: TGTGCCAGCAGACTTTCAAGGACAGGGAATTACGAGCAGTACTTC.

V and J are TRBV7-9 and TRBJ1-4; TRBD1 is a possible D gene (5 bases). Germline V gives CDR1 SEHNR, CDR2 FQNEAQ (reference sequence). Trimming removed 6 bases at V and 7 bases at J, with 9 bases between. This CDR3 has 12 residues. Here the CDR3 reads CASRDGGEKLFF. In DNA form, the CDR3 reads TGTGCCAGCAGGGATGGGGGTGAAAAACTGTTTTTT. The full variable domain, in which reference TRBV7-9 and TRBJ1-4 provide the parts outside the CDR3, is DTGVSQNPRHKITKRGQNVTFRCDPISEHNRLYWYRQTLGQGPEFLTYFQNEAQLEKSRLLSDRFSAERPKGSFSTLEIQRTEQGDSAMYLCASRDGGEKLFFGSGTQLSVL.

The chain combines TRBV9 with TRBJ1-4, with no clear D. This CDR3 has 15 residues. Germline V gene lookup returns CDR1 SGDLS and CDR2 YYNGEE. V lost 0 bases, J lost 3 bases, and 9 bases lay in between. The CDR3 nucleotides are TGTGCCAGCAGCGTAGATGGGAACCCTAATGAAAAACTGTTTTTT. Protein product: CASSVDGNPNEKLFF.

The chain carries TRBV27 and TRBJ2-1; D is possibly TRBD2 (6 bases). Germline V CDR1 and CDR2: MNHEY, SMNVEV (reference sequence). V lost 5 bases and J 8 bases, leaving 13 bases between the germline ends. This CDR3 has 13 amino acids. CDR3 sequence reads: CASSPGGPDEQFF. CDR3 nucleotide sequence: TGTGCCAGCAGTCCCGGAGGGCCGGATGAGCAGTTCTTC.

The count of this clone is one. The V and J genes are TRBV28 and TRBJ1-1, with 11 bases aligning to TRBD1. The CDR3 is made up of 15 amino acids. CDR1 is MDHEN and CDR2 is SYDVKM in the germline V gene. The V gene end was trimmed by 6 bases and the J gene end by 5 bases; junction bases not matched to a gene: 8. CDR3 nucleotides: TGTGCCAGCAGACGGCGGACAGGGGGCTCTACTGAAGCTTTCTTT. The encoded protein is CASRRRTGGSTEAFF.

This rearrangement joins TRBV3-1 (or the pseudogene TRBV3-2) to TRBJ1-1; tentative D call: TRBD1 (5 bases). The germline V gene encodes CDR1 LGHDT and CDR2 YNNKEL (reference sequence). The CDR3 spans 12 residues. Trimming removed 8 bases from V and 3 bases from J, with 10 bases in between. CDR3 bases: TGTGCCAGCTCGACAGATTACACTGAAGCTTTCTTT. This translates into CASSTDYTEAFF.

J is TRBJ1-1 and V is TRBV28; possible D gene TRBD1, 5 bases. The CDR3 has 15 amino acids. CDR1 is MDHEN and CDR2 is SYDVKM in the germline V gene. V shed 1 base and J shed 3 bases, with 12 bases lying between them. CDR3 DNA: TGTGCCAGCAGTTTATTGGGACGGATCGACACTGAAGCTTTCTTT. Its protein product is CASSLLGRIDTEAFF.

V and J are TRBV5-1 and TRBJ2-1; D may be TRBD2 (7 bases). The CDR3 has 16 amino acids. Per germline, CDR1 SGHRS and CDR2 YFSETQ. V dropped 0 bases and J dropped 4 bases, with 14 bases sitting between them. The CDR3 sequence: CASSLATRGGYNEQFF. CDR3 DNA sequence: TGCGCCAGCAGCTTGGCCACAAGGGGGGGATACAATGAGCAGTTCTTC.

In nucleotides, the CDR3 is TGTGCCAGCAGTTTAGTCGGTAATCAGCCCCAGCATTTT. Translated, it gives CASSLVGNQPQHF. The chain couples TRBV12-3 or TRBV12-4 to TRBJ1-5; D gene ambiguous. The CDR3 runs 13 residues. The V end lost 1 base, the J end lost 4 bases, and 5 bases lay between the germline ends.